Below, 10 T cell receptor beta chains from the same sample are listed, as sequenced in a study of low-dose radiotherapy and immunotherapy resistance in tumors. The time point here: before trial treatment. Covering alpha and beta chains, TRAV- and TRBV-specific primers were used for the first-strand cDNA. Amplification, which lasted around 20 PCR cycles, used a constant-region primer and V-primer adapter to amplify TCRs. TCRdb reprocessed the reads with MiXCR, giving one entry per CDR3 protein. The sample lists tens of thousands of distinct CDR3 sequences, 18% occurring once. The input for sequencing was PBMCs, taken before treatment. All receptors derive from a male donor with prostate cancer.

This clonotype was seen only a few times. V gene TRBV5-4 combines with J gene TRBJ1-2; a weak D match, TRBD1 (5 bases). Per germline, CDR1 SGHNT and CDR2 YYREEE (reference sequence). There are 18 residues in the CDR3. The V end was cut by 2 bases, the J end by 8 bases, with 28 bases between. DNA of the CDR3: TGTGCCAGCAGCTTAAAACCAGGCCCTCGGGACGTCCAAGGAGGCTACACCTTC. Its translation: CASSLKPGPRDVQGGYTF. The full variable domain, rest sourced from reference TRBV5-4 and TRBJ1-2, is ETGVTQSPTHLIKTRGQQVTLRCSSQSGHNTVSWYQQALGQGPQFIFQYYREEENGRGNFPPRFSGLQFPNYSSELNVNALELDDSALYLCASSLKPGPRDVQGGYTFGSGTRLTVV.

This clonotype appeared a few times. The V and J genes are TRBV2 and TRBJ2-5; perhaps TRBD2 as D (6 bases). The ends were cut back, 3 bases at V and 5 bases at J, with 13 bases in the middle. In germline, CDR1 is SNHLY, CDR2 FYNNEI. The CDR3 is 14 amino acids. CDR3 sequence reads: CASSEEGRGETQYF. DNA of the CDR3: TGTGCCAGCAGTGAGGAGGGAAGGGGTGAGACCCAGTACTTC.

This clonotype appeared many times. This chain's CDR3 is CASSLRHGGSGANVLTF. CDR3 coding DNA: TGCGCCAGCAGCTTGCGGCACGGGGGCTCTGGGGCCAACGTCCTGACTTTC. This sequence joins TRBV5-1 and TRBJ2-6, with D maybe TRBD2 (6 bases). CDR3 length: 17 residues. Looked up from germline, CDR1 is SGHRS and CDR2 is YFSETQ. V dropped 1 base and J dropped 0 bases, with 11 bases sitting between them. The entire variable domain, with the rest obtained from reference TRBV5-1 and TRBJ2-6, is as follows: KAGVTQTPRYLIKTRGQQVTLSCSPISGHRSVSWYQQTPGQGLQFLFEYFSETQRNKGNFPGRFSGRQFSNSRSEMNVSTLELGDSALYLCASSLRHGGSGANVLTFGAGSRLTVL.

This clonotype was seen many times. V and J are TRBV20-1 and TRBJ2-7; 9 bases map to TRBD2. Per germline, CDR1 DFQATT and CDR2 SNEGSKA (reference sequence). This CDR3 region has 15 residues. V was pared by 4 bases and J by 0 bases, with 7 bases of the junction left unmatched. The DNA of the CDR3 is TGCAGTGCTAAAGGTAGCGGGGGACCCTCCTACGAGCAGTACTTC. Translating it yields CSAKGSGGPSYEQYF.

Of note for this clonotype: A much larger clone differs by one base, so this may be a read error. The CDR3 region is CASSPPQIGGGSYEQYF. In nucleotides, the CDR3 is TGTGCCAGCAGCCCCCCCCAAATAGGGGGCGGCTCCTACGAGCAGTACTTC. This chain links TRBV7-9 with TRBJ2-7; 7 positions match TRBD1. The germline gives CDR1 SEHNR, CDR2 FQNEAQ (reference sequence). V was pared by 5 bases and J by 0 bases, with 13 bases of the junction left unmatched. The CDR3 runs 17 residues. The entire variable domain, with the rest obtained from reference TRBV7-9 and TRBJ2-7, is as follows: DTGVSQNPRHKITKRGQNVTFRCDPISEHNRLYWYRQTLGQGPEFLTYFQNEAQLEKSRLLSDRFSAERPKGSFSTLEIQRTEQGDSAMYLCASSPPQIGGGSYEQYFGPGTRLTVT.

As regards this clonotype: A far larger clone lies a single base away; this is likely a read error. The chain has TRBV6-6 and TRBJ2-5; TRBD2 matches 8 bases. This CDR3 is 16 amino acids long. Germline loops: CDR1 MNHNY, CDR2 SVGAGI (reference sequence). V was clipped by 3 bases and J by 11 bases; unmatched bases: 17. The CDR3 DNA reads TGTGCCAGCAGTTATTCTCAGCGGGGGCCTTACAATGAGCAGTACTTC. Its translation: CASSYSQRGPYNEQYF.

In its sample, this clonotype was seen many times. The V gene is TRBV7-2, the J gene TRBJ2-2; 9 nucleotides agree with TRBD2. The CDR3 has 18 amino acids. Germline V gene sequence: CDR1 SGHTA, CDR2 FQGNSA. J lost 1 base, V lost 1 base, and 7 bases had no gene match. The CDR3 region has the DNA TGTGCCAGCAGCTTAGGCCGGGCGGGGGGGGAGAACACCGGGGAGCTGTTTTTT. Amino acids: CASSLGRAGGENTGELFF.

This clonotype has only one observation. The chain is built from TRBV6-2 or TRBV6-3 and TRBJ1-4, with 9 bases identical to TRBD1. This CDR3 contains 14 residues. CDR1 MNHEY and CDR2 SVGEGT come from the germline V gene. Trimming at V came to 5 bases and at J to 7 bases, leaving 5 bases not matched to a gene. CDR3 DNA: TGTGCCAGCAGTGAGACAGGGGGGAGTGAAAAACTGTTTTTT. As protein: CASSETGGSEKLFF.

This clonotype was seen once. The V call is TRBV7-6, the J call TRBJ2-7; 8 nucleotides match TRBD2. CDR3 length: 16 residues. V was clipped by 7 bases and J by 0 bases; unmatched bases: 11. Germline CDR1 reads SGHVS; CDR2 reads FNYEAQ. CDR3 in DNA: TGTGCCAGCACCTGCGGGAGGTGGGGGAACTCCTACGAGCAGTACTTC. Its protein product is CASTCGRWGNSYEQYF. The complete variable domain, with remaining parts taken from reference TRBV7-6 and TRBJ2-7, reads GAGVSQSPRYKVTKRGQDVALRCDPISGHVSLYWYRQALGQGPEFLTYFNYEAQQDKSGLPNDRFSAERPEGSISTLTIQRTEQRDSAMYRCASTCGRWGNSYEQYFGPGTRLTVT.

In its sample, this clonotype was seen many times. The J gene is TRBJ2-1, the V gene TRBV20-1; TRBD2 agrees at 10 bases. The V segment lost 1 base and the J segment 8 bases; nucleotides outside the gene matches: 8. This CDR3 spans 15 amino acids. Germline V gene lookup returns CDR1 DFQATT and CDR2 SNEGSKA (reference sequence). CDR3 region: CSARGPQRGGDEQFF. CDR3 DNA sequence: TGCAGTGCTAGAGGTCCCCAGCGGGGGGGCGATGAGCAGTTCTTC.